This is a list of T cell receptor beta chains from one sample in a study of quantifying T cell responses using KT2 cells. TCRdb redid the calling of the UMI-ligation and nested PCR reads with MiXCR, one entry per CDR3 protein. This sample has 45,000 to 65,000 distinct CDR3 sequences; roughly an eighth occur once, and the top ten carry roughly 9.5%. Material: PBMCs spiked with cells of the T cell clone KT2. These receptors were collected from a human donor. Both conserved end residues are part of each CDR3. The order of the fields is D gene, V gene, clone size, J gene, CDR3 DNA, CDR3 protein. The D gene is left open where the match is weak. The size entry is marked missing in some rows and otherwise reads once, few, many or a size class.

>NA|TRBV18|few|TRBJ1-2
TGTGCCAGCTCACCCCTAAACCGGGGGACTGAAAATGGCTACACCTTC
CASSPLNRGTENGYTF
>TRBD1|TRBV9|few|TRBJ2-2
TGTGCCAGCAGCGGTCCCGGGACAGGGGGCACCGGGGAGCTGTTTTTT
CASSGPGTGGTGELFF
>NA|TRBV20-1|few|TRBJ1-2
TGCAGTGCTAAGACAGGTTCGACGGGGGTTGGCTACACCTTC
CSAKTGSTGVGYTF
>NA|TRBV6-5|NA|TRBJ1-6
TGTGCCAGCAGTTACTCGCCAGGGCAGTATTCACCCCTCCACTTT
CASSYSPGQYSPLHF
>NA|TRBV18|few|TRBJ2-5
TGTGCCAGCTCACCCGCCGGGCAGAGGGAGACCCAGTACTTC
CASSPAGQRETQYF
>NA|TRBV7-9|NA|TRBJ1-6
TGTGCCAGCAGCAGATGGTTCTATAATTCACCCCTCCACTTT
CASSRWFYNSPLHF
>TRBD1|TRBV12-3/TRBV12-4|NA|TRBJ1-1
TGTGCCAGCACCTCGACAGGGACTATAGCTGAAGCTTTCTTT
CASTSTGTIAEAFF
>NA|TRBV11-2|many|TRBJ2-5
TGTGCCAGCAGCTTACACCGGTACCAAGAGACCCAGTACTTC
CASSLHRYQETQYF
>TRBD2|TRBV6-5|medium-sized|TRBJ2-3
TGTGCCAGCAGAGGACTAGCGCCAGGCACAGATACGCAGTATTTT
CASRGLAPGTDTQYF
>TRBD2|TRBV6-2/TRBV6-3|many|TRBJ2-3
TGTGCCACCAGCGGGACTTCCACAGATACGCAGTATTTT
CATSGTSTDTQYF
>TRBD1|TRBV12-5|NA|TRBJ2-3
TGTGCTAGTGGTTTGCAACTCCCGGGACAGGGGTTCACTAGCACAGATACGCAGTATTTT
CASGLQLPGQGFTSTDTQYF
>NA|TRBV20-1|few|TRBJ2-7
TGCAGTGCTGAAGGATCGACAGGCCCCTACTCCTACGAGCAGTACTTC
CSAEGSTGPYSYEQYF
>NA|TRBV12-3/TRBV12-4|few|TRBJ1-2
TGTGCCAGCAGTTTGATTTCGACAGACTATGGCTACACCTTC
CASSLISTDYGYTF
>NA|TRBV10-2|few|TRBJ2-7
TGCGCCAGCAGCAAACAGGAATACGAGCAGTACTTC
CASSKQEYEQYF
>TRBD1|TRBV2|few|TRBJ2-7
TGTGCCAGCAGGGCCGACAGGGGCTACTACGAGCAGTACTTC
CASRADRGYYEQYF
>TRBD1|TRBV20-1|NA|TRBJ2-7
TGCAGTGCTCCAGCACCGGGGACAGGGCACTACGAGCAGTACTTC
CSAPAPGTGHYEQYF
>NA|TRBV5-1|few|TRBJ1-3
TGCGCCAGCAGCTCGGCCGGAAACACCATATATTTT
CASSSAGNTIYF
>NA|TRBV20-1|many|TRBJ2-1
TGCAGTGCTAGGGGGGGGGCCCGTCAATACAATGAGCAGTTCTTC
CSARGGARQYNEQFF
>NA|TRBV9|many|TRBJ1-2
TGTGCCAGCAGCGGCCGCGGGGGATACACCTTC
CASSGRGGYTF
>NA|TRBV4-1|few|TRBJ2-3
TGCGCCAGCAGCCGAAGCGGAGGGGGGACAGATACGCAGTATTTT
CASSRSGGGTDTQYF
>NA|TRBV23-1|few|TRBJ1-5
TGCGCCAGCAGTCATCCCACCCGGGACCGCGATTATCAGCCCCAGCATTTT
CASSHPTRDRDYQPQHF
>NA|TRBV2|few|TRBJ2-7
TGTGCCAGCAGGGAGGGACGACAGGAGGAGCAGTACTTC
CASREGRQEEQYF
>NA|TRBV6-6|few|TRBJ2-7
TGTGCCAGCAGTTACGATGTGGGAGCGACCCACGAGCAGTACTTC
CASSYDVGATHEQYF
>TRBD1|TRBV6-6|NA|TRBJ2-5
TGTGCCAGCAGAATGACCGGGACAGGGGTAGGGGAGACCCAGTACTTC
CASRMTGTGVGETQYF
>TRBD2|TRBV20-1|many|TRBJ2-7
TGCAGTGCTAGAGATAGCGGGGGGGCCCCCTACGAGCAGTACTTC
CSARDSGGAPYEQYF
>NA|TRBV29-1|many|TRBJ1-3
TGCAGCGTTGAAACCGGGGGGCATGGTGGAAACACCATATATTTT
CSVETGGHGGNTIYF
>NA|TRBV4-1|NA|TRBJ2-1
TGCGCCAGCAGCCACGGCACCTTAACCTACAATGAGCAGTTCTTC
CASSHGTLTYNEQFF
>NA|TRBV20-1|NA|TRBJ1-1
TGCAGTGCTAGATTTGCCAGGGAGGGAAGCAACACTGAAGCTTTCTTT
CSARFAREGSNTEAFF
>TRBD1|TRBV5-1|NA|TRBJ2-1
TGCGCCAGCAGCTTGACAGGGGATTCGATCAGGAATGAGCAGTTCTTC
CASSLTGDSIRNEQFF
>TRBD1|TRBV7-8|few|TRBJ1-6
TGTGCCAGCAGCCCGAGGGACAGGGTGTCATCACCCCTCCACTTT
CASSPRDRVSSPLHF
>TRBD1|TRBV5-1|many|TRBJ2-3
TGCGCCAGCAGCCCAGGACAGGCCGCGGATACGCAGTATTTT
CASSPGQAADTQYF
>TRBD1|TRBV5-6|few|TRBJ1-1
TGTGCCAGCAGCTTGGTTATAGGGGGCAAGGACACTGAAGCTTTCTTT
CASSLVIGGKDTEAFF
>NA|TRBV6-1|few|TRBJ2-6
TGTGCCAGCAGTGCCCTTATACGCTCTGGGGCCAACGTCCTGACTTTC
CASSALIRSGANVLTF
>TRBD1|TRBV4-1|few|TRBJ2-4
TGCGCCAGCAGCCAAGAGAGCCAGGGGGCGAGACTTACCCCAGGAAACATTCAGTACTTC
CASSQESQGARLTPGNIQYF
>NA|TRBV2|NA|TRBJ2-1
TGTGCCAGCAGTGAAGCGGTTAGCGGTCTCTACAATGAGCAGTTCTTC
CASSEAVSGLYNEQFF
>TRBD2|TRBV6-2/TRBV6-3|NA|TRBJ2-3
TGTGCCAGCACAACCATCTGGACTAGTGGCACAGATACGCAGTATTTT
CASTTIWTSGTDTQYF
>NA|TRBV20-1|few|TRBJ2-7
TGCAGTGCTAGAGATGCAGCTATCTACGAGCAGTACTTC
CSARDAAIYEQYF
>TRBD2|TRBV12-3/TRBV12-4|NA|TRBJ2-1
TGTGCCAGCAGTTTGGGACTAGCGTTTGGCAATGAGCAGTTCTTC
CASSLGLAFGNEQFF
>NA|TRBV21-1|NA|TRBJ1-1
TGTGCCAGCAGCAACCGGTCCGCAGGGTGCACTGAAGCTTTCTTT
CASSNRSAGCTEAFF
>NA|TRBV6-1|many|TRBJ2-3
TGTGCCAGCAGTGACCCCAGGACCCCGGCTCTGGATACGCAGTATTTT
CASSDPRTPALDTQYF
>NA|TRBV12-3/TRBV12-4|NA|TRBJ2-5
TGTGCCAGCAGTCCGACTAGTTTGGAGACCCAGTACTTC
CASSPTSLETQYF
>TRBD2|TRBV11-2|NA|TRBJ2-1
TGTGCCAGCAGCTTCGGACTAGCGGGAGTAGGTGAGCAGTTCTTC
CASSFGLAGVGEQFF
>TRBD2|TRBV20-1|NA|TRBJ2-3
TGCAGTGCTTCGGGACTAGCGGGGAGAAGGACAGATACGCAGTATTTT
CSASGLAGRRTDTQYF
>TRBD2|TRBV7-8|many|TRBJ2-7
TGTGCCAGCAGCCTACGGACTAGCGGGAGCTCCTACGAGCAGTACTTC
CASSLRTSGSSYEQYF
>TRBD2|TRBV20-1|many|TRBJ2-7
TGCAGTGGGAGCGGCGCGCGGGAGGCCTACGAGCAGTACTTC
CSGSGAREAYEQYF
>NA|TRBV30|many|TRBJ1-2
TGTGCCTGCGTTCGGCACGGGGACACTCTGTATTCACCTAACTATGGCTACACCTTC
CACVRHGDTLYSPNYGYTF
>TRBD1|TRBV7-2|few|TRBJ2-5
TGTGCCAGCAGCCCCGGACAGGTGCAAGAGACCCAGTACTTC
CASSPGQVQETQYF
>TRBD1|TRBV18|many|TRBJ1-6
TGTGCCAGCTCACCATCGGGACAGATGCATAATTCACCCCTCCACTTT
CASSPSGQMHNSPLHF
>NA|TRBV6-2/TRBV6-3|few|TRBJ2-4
TGTGCCAGCAGTAACGGGCCCGGAGGCGGTGGGGGCAAAAACATTCAGTACTTC
CASSNGPGGGGGKNIQYF
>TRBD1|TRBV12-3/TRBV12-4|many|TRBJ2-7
TGTGCCAGCAGGGGGGACAGACAGTACGAGCAGTACTTC
CASRGDRQYEQYF
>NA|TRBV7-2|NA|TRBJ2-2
TGTGCCAGCAGCTTAGAGGCCGGAGGTCTCACCGGGGAGCTGTTTTTT
CASSLEAGGLTGELFF
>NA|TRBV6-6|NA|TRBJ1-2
TGTGCCAGCAGTTTCGGACGGAACAACTATGGCTACACCTTC
CASSFGRNNYGYTF
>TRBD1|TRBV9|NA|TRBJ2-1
TGTGCCAGCAGCGACACCGGGACAGGGTCCCTCGAGGTCCTGTTCTTC
CASSDTGTGSLEVLFF
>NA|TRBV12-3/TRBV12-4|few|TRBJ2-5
TGTGCCAGCAGCCGCCGTGAGGCCCGGGAGACCCAGTACTTC
CASSRREARETQYF
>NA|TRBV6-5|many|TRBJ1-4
TGTGCCAGCAGCAAAGGACACCTAGTAGGGGAAAAACTGTTTTTT
CASSKGHLVGEKLFF
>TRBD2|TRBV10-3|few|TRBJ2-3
TGTGCCATCACCCGGACTAGCGGGGGGTTTAGCACAGATACGCAGTATTTT
CAITRTSGGFSTDTQYF
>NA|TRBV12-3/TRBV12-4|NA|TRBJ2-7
TGTGCCAGCAGTTCCGGCCTCTACGAGCAGTACTTC
CASSSGLYEQYF
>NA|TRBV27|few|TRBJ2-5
TGTGCCAGCAGTGATGCAGGGCCACAAGAGACCCAGTACTTC
CASSDAGPQETQYF
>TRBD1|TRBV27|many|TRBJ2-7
TGTGCCAGCCGGGACAGCTCCTACGAGCAGTACTTC
CASRDSSYEQYF